This TCR beta chain was found in a study of patients and donors after allogeneic stem cell transplantation. V dropped 5 bases and J dropped 5; count of bases not matched to a gene: 11. There are 14 residues in the CDR3. CDR1 is DFQATT and CDR2 is SNEGSKA in the germline V gene (reference sequence). TCRdb re-analysed the RT-PCR reads in MiXCR, keeping a single row per CDR3 protein. The sample contains roughly 940,000 distinct CDR3 sequences, 15% to 20% of which appear only once. This clonotype was observed a few times. The origin of this receptor is a human donor who was either an allogeneic HSCT recipient or a stem cell or donor lymphocyte infusion donor (not recorded which). It is not recorded whose cells these are; they may come from a transplant donor. Material: blood, either unsorted or a sorted T cell fraction (not recorded which). The V gene is TRBV20-1, the J gene TRBJ2-5; 7 nucleotides agree with TRBD1. The CDR3 loop reads CSAPNRRGHETQYF. CDR3 nucleotide sequence: TGCAGTGCTCCAAACAGAAGGGGGCACGAGACCCAGTACTTC.